The rows below give T cell receptor beta chains drawn from one sample of a study of T-cell reconstitution after alpha-beta-depleted transplantation in children. TCRdb passed the PCR reads through MiXCR, listing each CDR3 protein once. The top ten clones hold 2% to 2.5% of a sample with around 450,000 distinct CDR3 sequences, more than 9% of them seen once. The source was PBMCs, collected before TCRalphabeta/CD19-depleted stem cell transplant. The receptors here all came from a child aged 2-9 years with inherited bone marrow failure, due to receive a stem cell transplant. Each CDR3 is given with its conserved first and last residue. D genes are given only for firm matches. Where a row states a size, it is once, few, many or the class of an expanded clone; other rows omit it.

>TRBV7-8|TRBJ2-5|few|NA
CASSSGTSETQYF
TGTGCCAGCAGCTCTGGGACGTCGGAGACCCAGTACTTC
>TRBV19|TRBJ1-1|NA|NA
CASLSDRRMNTEAFF
TGTGCCAGCCTCTCGGACCGCCGAATGAACACTGAAGCTTTCTTT
>TRBV20-1|TRBJ1-2|few|NA
CSAYDSRNGYTF
TGCAGTGCCTACGACAGTAGGAATGGCTACACCTTC
>TRBV18|TRBJ2-1|many|NA
CASSPLGDNYNEQFF
TGTGCCAGCTCACCACTGGGGGACAACTACAATGAGCAGTTCTTC
>TRBV20-1|TRBJ2-3|many|NA
CSARRSSTDTQYF
TGCAGTGCTAGAAGGTCTAGCACAGATACGCAGTATTTT
>TRBV27|TRBJ2-7|many|NA
CASSFDSYEQYF
TGTGCCAGCAGTTTCGACTCCTACGAGCAGTACTTC
>TRBV5-1|TRBJ2-3|NA|TRBD2
CASAYTSGLTDTQYF
TGCGCCAGCGCCTATACTAGCGGCCTCACAGATACGCAGTATTTT
>TRBV28|TRBJ1-5|few|NA
CASSFRGTYSNQPQHF
TGTGCCAGCAGTTTTAGGGGGACCTATAGCAATCAGCCCCAGCATTTT
>TRBV4-3|TRBJ1-5|NA|NA
CASSQEWLQDQPQHF
TGCGCCAGCAGCCAAGAGTGGCTCCAGGATCAGCCCCAGCATTTT
>TRBV5-6|TRBJ2-1|many|NA
CASSLSGWGSYNEQFF
TGTGCCAGCAGCTTGTCTGGCTGGGGATCCTACAATGAGCAGTTCTTC
>TRBV19|TRBJ2-7|few|NA
CASSIARGGYEQYF
TGTGCCAGTAGTATAGCACGAGGGGGCTACGAGCAGTACTTC
>TRBV6-5|TRBJ2-3|many|NA
CASSYNSVSTDTQYF
TGTGCCAGCAGTTATAACTCGGTTAGCACAGATACGCAGTATTTT
>TRBV11-2|TRBJ2-7|NA|TRBD2
CAISMRSASGRSPYEQYF
TGTGCCATCAGCATGCGGTCGGCTAGCGGGAGGTCCCCCTACGAGCAGTACTTC
>TRBV14|TRBJ2-2|many|NA
CASSQRGGPQNTGELFF
TGTGCCAGCAGCCAAAGGGGCGGACCCCAGAACACCGGGGAGCTGTTTTTT